These 18 T cell receptor beta chains originate from one sample sequenced in a study of regulatory dendritic cells for organ transplantation. Some clones are missing from TCRdb's copy, which holds only in-frame ones; the method was immunoSEQ multiplex PCR. The top ten hold about 0.063% of the sample, which has about 34,000 clones, roughly 89% seen once. Sequencing input: naive CD4+ T cells from blood. Indicated subset: CD45RA+ naive T cells. The receptor set was obtained from a human donor in good health.

This clone is a singleton in its sample. This chain joins TRBV18 and TRBJ2-6, with D unclear. The CDR3 has 17 amino acids. V shed 3 bases and J shed 1 base, with 13 bases lying between them. The V gene's germline CDR1 is KGHSH and CDR2 LQKENI. CDR3 DNA sequence: TGTGCCAGCTCACCCACCCCCGGGTTATCTGGGGCCAACGTCCTGACTTTC. Translated, it gives CASSPTPGLSGANVLTF.

In DNA, the CDR3 is TGTGCCAGCACCTACCCCGCTAACTATGGCTACACCTTC. It codes for CASTYPANYGYTF. This rearrangement joins TRBV28 to TRBJ1-2; no clear D gene. Per the germline V gene, CDR1 is MDHEN and CDR2 is SYDVKM. The length of the CDR3 is 13 residues. V was shortened by 7 bases and J by 0 bases, with 9 bases between the two germline ends.

The chain is built from TRBV6-1 and TRBJ2-3, with 11 bases aligning to TRBD1. The CDR3 has 13 residues. V shed 10 bases and J 3 bases; nucleotides not matched to a gene: 3. The germline gives CDR1 MNHNS, CDR2 SASEGT. CDR3 region: CATGDRGTDTQYF. The DNA of the CDR3 is TGTGCCACCGGGGACAGGGGGACAGATACGCAGTATTTT.

The chain couples TRBV4-2 to TRBJ2-7; 10 bases are a match to TRBD2. The V and J ends lost 0 bases and 2 bases, in that order; junction bases with no gene match: 1. CDR1 is LGHNA and CDR2 is YNFKEQ in the germline V gene. CDR3 length: 15 residues. CDR3 sequence reads: CASSQELAGTYEQYF. CDR3 sequence (DNA): TGTGCCAGCAGCCAAGAACTAGCGGGGACCTACGAGCAGTACTTC.

The V and J genes are TRBV18 and TRBJ1-1; D is possibly TRBD1 (6 bases). Germline CDR1 is KGHSH and CDR2 is LQKENI. The CDR3 spans 14 residues. The V end was cut by 3 bases, the J end by 4 bases, with 12 bases between. In DNA form, the CDR3 reads TGTGCCAGCTCACCCCAAAAGGGGGGCACTGAAGCTTTCTTT. Translated, it gives CASSPQKGGTEAFF. The whole variable domain, filled in from reference TRBV18 and TRBJ1-1, reads NAGVMQNPRHLVRRRGQEARLRCSPMKGHSHVYWYRQLPEEGLKFMVYLQKENIIDESGMPKERFSAEFPKEGPSILRIQQVVRGDSAAYFCASSPQKGGTEAFFGQGTRLTVV.

The chain links TRBV19 to TRBJ2-7; 7 bases map to TRBD2. This CDR3 contains 14 residues. V dropped 5 bases and J dropped 5; count of bases not matched to a gene: 9. CDR1 is LNHDA, CDR2 SQIVND, per germline (reference sequence). The CDR3 DNA follows: TGTGCCAGTAGTGTTACCGGGACTACCGACGAGCAGTACTTC. Its translation: CASSVTGTTDEQYF.

The chain couples TRBV2 to TRBJ2-5, with D maybe TRBD2 (8 bases). The CDR3 consists of 14 residues. From germline, CDR1 is SNHLY and CDR2 FYNNEI. Trimming removed 7 bases at V and 5 bases at J, with 17 bases between. In nucleotides, the CDR3 is TGTGCCAGCACCTTAGCGGGACAGAGGGAGACCCAGTACTTC. Residues: CASTLAGQRETQYF.

V and J are TRBV4-3 and TRBJ1-1; TRBD1 might be the D (5 bases). V lost 0 bases to trimming and J lost 8 bases, with 13 bases between them. Germline CDR1 LGHNA, CDR2 YSLEER. The CDR3 is made up of 14 amino acids. The CDR3, as DNA: TGCGCCAGCAGCCAAGATCGGGGCGGACCCGAAGCTTTCTTT. As protein: CASSQDRGGPEAFF.

This sequence joins TRBV30 and TRBJ2-3, with D maybe TRBD2 (5 bases). Per the germline V gene, CDR1 is GTSNPN and CDR2 is SVGIG (reference sequence). The V and J ends lost 5 bases and 2 bases respectively, with 8 bases between them. This CDR3 has 12 residues. The CDR3 sequence is CAWGRDTDTQYF. The CDR3 DNA reads TGTGCCTGGGGCCGGGACACAGATACGCAGTATTTT.

The chain is built from TRBV21-1 and TRBJ2-3; TRBD2, as called in the table, went unchecked against the DNA. TRBV21-1 is a recognized pseudogene. CDR3 size: 12 residues. DNA of the CDR3: TGTGCCAGCAGCAACAGCGCGTCTACGCAGTATTTT. Its protein is CASSNSASTQYF.

This clone appeared once. The gene calls are TRBV7-9 and TRBJ2-1, with D tentatively TRBD2 (6 bases). The germline V gene has CDR1 SEHNR and CDR2 FQNEAQ (reference sequence). Between the trimmed V and J ends, which lost 3 bases and 7 bases, there was a span of 22 bases. CDR3 length: 17 residues. The CDR3 reads CASSFGTLAVIGNEQFF. For the CDR3, the DNA is TGTGCCAGCAGCTTTGGGACCTTAGCGGTTATTGGGAATGAGCAGTTCTTC. The whole variable domain, remainder taken from reference TRBV7-9 and TRBJ2-1, is DTGVSQNPRHKITKRGQNVTFRCDPISEHNRLYWYRQTLGQGPEFLTYFQNEAQLEKSRLLSDRFSAERPKGSFSTLEIQRTEQGDSAMYLCASSFGTLAVIGNEQFFGPGTRLTVL.

The rearrangement uses TRBV27 and TRBJ1-3; 7 bases map to TRBD1. The CDR3 runs to 14 residues. Per the germline V gene, CDR1 is MNHEY and CDR2 is SMNVEV (reference sequence). V was clipped by 9 bases and J by 4 bases; unmatched bases: 9. The CDR3 DNA is TGTGCCAGTGGGAGACAGGGCGGAGGAAACACCATATATTTT. It translates to CASGRQGGGNTIYF.

The rearrangement joins TRBV19 to TRBJ2-7; D not resolved. V lost 7 bases and J 2 bases, leaving 21 bases between the germline ends. This CDR3 contains 16 residues. The germline V gene encodes CDR1 LNHDA and CDR2 SQIVND (reference sequence). The CDR3 DNA sequence: TGTGCCAGTATTCACAAGGCCGGCGGCTCTCCCTACGAGCAGTACTTC. This sequence encodes CASIHKAGGSPYEQYF. The full variable domain, rest sourced from reference TRBV19 and TRBJ2-7, is DGGITQSPKYLFRKEGQNVTLSCEQNLNHDAMYWYRQDPGQGLRLIYYSQIVNDFQKGDIAEGYSVSREKKESFPLTVTSAQKNPTAFYLCASIHKAGGSPYEQYFGPGTRLTVT.

The CDR3 bases are TGTGCCAGCAGCTTCCACAGCTATTACGAGCAGTACTTC. This gives the protein CASSFHSYYEQYF. The gene calls are TRBV11-2 and TRBJ2-7, with unresolved D. Deletions cut 3 bases from V and 4 bases from J, with 10 bases between. The CDR3 is 13 residues long. Germline V lookup: CDR1 SGHAT, CDR2 FQNNGV.

The rearrangement uses TRBV10-1 and TRBJ2-5, with D unresolved. The V end lost 2 bases, the J end lost 5 bases, and 9 bases lay between the germline ends. From germline, CDR1 is WNHNN and CDR2 SYGVQD (reference sequence). There are 13 residues in the CDR3. Here the CDR3 DNA reads TGCGCCAGCAGTGAGACAAGTATGGAGACCCAGTACTTC. Translated, it gives CASSETSMETQYF.

The chain employs TRBV7-2 and TRBJ2-3; possibly TRBD2 for D (6 bases). This CDR3 region has 17 residues. Between the trimmed V and J ends, which lost 4 bases and 0 bases, there was a span of 17 bases. Germline-derived CDR1 and CDR2 are SGHTA and FQGNSA. CDR3 DNA sequence: TGTGCCAGCAGCTCGTCCTGGGACTCAGGAAGCACAGATACGCAGTATTTT. Residues: CASSSSWDSGSTDTQYF.

This chain links TRBV19 with TRBJ2-3; 7 bases are a match to TRBD1. CDR1 LNHDA and CDR2 SQIVND come from the germline V gene (reference sequence). V lost 6 bases and J lost 3; bases outside the gene matches: 6. There are 14 residues in the CDR3. The CDR3 protein is CASSGTVGTDTQYF. CDR3 DNA: TGTGCCAGTAGCGGGACAGTAGGAACAGATACGCAGTATTTT.

The chain has TRBV6-5 and TRBJ1-5, with D perhaps TRBD1 (5 bases). Germline lookup yields CDR1 MNHEY and CDR2 SVGAGI. V shed 6 bases and J shed 4 bases, with 13 bases lying between them. CDR3 length: 14 residues. CDR3 nucleotide sequence: TGTGCCAGCAGACCGGGGACGGTGAATCAGCCCCAGCATTTT. Residues: CASRPGTVNQPQHF.